This TCR beta chain was identified during a study of blood T cell repertoires in COVID-19. In the original workflow: Cell counts per sample came from amplifying reference gene primers. Repertoires were generated with immunoSEQ multiplex PCR, while TCRdb's copy carries only in-frame clones and drops some. That table furnishes V, J and clone size, whereas the DNA furnished D and trimming. The table has about 280,000 clones, around 90% seen once; the top ten hold about 1%. Residents of about 25 US areas, aged roughly 18 to 90 years, made up the participants. This TCR derives from a woman aged 25 to 39 who had recovered from COVID-19. The material sequenced was PBMCs or T cells enriched from blood (not recorded which).

CDR3 in DNA: TGTGCCAGCAGTGACTTTGGACTTGCTTTCTTT. It encodes CASSDFGLAFF. The chain joins TRBV28 to TRBJ1-1; D unresolved. Germline CDR1 reads MDHEN; CDR2 reads SYDVKM. Trimming left V 5 bases short and J 11 bases short, with 12 bases between. The CDR3 runs to 11 residues.